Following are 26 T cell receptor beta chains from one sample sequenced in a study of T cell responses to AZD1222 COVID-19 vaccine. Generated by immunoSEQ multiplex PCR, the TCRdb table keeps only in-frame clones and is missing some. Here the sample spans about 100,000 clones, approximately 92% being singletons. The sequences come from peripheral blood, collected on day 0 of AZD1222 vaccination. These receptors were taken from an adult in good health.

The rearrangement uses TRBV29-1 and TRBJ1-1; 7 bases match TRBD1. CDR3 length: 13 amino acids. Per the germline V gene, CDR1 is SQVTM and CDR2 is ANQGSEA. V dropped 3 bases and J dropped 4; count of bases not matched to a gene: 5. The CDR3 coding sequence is TGCAGCGTTGAGGGGGACAGCGGCACTGAAGCTTTCTTT. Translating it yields CSVEGDSGTEAFF.

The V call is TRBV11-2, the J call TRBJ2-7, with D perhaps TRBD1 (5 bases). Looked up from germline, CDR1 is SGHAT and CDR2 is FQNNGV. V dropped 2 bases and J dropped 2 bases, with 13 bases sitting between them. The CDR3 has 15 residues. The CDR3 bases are TGTGCCAGCAGCTTATGGGGCGGATCCCCCTACGAGCAGTACTTC. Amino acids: CASSLWGGSPYEQYF. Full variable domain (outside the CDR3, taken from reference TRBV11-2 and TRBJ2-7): EAGVAQSPRYKIIEKRQSVAFWCNPISGHATLYWYQQILGQGPKLLIQFQNNGVVDDSQLPKDRFSAERLKGVDSTLKIQPAKLEDSAVYLCASSLWGGSPYEQYFGPGTRLTVT.

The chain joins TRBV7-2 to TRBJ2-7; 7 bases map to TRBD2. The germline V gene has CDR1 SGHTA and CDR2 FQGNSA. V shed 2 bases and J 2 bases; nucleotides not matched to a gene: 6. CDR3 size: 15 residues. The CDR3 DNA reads TGTGCCAGCAGCTTAAGGGAGGGGCCTACCTACGAGCAGTACTTC. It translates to CASSLREGPTYEQYF.

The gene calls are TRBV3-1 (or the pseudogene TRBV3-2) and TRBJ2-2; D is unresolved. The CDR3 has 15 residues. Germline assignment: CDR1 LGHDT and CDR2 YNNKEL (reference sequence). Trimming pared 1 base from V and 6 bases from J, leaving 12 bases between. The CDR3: CASSQGLLSAGELFF. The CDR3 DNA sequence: TGTGCCAGCAGCCAAGGCCTTCTTTCCGCCGGGGAGCTGTTTTTT.

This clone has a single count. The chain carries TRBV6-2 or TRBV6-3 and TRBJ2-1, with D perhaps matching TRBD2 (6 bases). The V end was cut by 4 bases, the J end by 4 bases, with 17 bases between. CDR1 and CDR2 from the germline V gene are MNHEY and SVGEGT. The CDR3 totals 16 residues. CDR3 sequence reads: CASSSTRETAYNEQFF. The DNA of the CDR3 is TGTGCCAGCAGTTCCACCCGGGAGACCGCTTACAATGAGCAGTTCTTC.

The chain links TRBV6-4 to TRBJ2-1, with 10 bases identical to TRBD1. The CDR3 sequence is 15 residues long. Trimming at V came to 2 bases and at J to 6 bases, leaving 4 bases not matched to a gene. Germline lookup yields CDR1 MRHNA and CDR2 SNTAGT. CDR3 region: CASSDGTGEANEQFF. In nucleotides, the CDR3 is TGTGCCAGCAGTGACGGGACAGGGGAAGCCAATGAGCAGTTCTTC.

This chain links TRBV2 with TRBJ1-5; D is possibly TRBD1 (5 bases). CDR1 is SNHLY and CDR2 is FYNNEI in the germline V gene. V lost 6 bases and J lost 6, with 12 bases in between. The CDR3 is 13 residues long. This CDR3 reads CASSQGKIQPQHF. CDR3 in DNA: TGTGCCAGCAGCCAGGGCAAGATTCAGCCCCAGCATTTT. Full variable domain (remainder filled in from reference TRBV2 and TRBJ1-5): EPEVTQTPSHQVTQMGQEVILRCVPISNHLYFYWYRQILGQKVEFLVSFYNNEISEKSEIFDDQFSVERPDGSNFTLKIRSTKLEDSAMYFCASSQGKIQPQHFGDGTRLSIL.

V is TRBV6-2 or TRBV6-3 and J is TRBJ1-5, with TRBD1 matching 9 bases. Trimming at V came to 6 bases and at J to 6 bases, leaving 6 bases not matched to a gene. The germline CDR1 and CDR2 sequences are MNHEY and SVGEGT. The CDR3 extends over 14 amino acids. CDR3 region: CASSRQGGGQPQHF. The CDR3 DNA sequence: TGTGCCAGCAGCAGACAGGGGGGAGGTCAGCCCCAGCATTTT.

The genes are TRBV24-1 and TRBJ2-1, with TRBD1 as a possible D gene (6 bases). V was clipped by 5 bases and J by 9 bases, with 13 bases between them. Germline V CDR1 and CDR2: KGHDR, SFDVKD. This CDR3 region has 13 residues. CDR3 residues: CATSGNRATEQFF. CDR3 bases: TGTGCCACCAGTGGAAACAGGGCTACTGAGCAGTTCTTC.

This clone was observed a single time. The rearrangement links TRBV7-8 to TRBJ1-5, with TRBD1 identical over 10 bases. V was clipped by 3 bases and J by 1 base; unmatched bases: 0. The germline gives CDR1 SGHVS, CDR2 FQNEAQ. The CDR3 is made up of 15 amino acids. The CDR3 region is CASSLTGGSNQPQHF. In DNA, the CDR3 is TGTGCCAGCAGCTTGACAGGGGGCAGCAATCAGCCCCAGCATTTT.

The CDR3 DNA reads TGTGCCAGCTCACCACCGTCGGGGGACGAGACCCAGTACTTC. Protein product: CASSPPSGDETQYF. V gene TRBV18 combines with J gene TRBJ2-5; possibly TRBD2 for D (6 bases). CDR1 is KGHSH, CDR2 LQKENI, per germline. The CDR3 runs to 14 residues. Trimming took off 0 bases at V and 5 bases at J, with 10 bases between the two ends.

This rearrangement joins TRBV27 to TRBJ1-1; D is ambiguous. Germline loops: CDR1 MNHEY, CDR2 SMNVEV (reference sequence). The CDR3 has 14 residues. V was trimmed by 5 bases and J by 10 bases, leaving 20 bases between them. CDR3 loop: CASSKTTVLEGAFF. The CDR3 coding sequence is TGTGCCAGCAGTAAGACCACGGTCTTAGAAGGAGCTTTCTTT.

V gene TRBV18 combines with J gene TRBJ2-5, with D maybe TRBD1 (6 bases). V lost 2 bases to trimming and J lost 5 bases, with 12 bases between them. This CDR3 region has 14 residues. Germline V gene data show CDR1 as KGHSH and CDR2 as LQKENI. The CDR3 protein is CASSPGQGTETQYF. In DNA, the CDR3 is TGTGCCAGCTCACCAGGGCAGGGGACGGAGACCCAGTACTTC.

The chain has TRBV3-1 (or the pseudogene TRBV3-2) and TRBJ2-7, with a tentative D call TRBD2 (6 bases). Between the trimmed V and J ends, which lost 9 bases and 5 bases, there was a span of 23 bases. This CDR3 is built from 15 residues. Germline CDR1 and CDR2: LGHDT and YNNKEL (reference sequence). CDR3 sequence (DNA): TGTGCCAGACCTCCGGTCGGGGGAGAAGGCAACGAGCAGTACTTC. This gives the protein CARPPVGGEGNEQYF.

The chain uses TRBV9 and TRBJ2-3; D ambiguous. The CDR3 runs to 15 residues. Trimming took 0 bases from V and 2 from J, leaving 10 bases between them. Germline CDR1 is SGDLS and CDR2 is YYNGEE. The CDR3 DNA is TGTGCCAGCAGCGTAGGTCTAGGACCCACAGATACGCAGTATTTT. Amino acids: CASSVGLGPTDTQYF.

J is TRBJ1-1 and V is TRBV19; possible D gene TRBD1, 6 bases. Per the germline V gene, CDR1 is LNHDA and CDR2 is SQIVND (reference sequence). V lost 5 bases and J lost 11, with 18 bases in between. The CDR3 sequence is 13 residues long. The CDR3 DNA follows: TGTGCCAGTAGTGAAGGACAGCTTGGGGTCGCTTTCTTT. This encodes CASSEGQLGVAFF.

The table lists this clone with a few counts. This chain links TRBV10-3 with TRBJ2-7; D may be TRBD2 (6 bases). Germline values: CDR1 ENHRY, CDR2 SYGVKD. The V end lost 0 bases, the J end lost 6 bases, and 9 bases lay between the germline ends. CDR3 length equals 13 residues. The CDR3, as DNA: TGTGCCATCAGTGAGTCTGGGGGGACCGAGCAGTACTTC. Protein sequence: CAISESGGTEQYF.

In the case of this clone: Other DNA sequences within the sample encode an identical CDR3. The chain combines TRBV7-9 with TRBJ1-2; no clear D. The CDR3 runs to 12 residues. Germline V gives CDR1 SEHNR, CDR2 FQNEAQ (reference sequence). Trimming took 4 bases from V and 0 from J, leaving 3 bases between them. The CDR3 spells CASSSSNYGYTF. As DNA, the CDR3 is TGTGCCAGCAGCTCTTCTAACTATGGCTACACCTTC. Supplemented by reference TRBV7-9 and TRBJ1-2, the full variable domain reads DTGVSQNPRHKITKRGQNVTFRCDPISEHNRLYWYRQTLGQGPEFLTYFQNEAQLEKSRLLSDRFSAERPKGSFSTLEIQRTEQGDSAMYLCASSSSNYGYTFGSGTRLTVV.

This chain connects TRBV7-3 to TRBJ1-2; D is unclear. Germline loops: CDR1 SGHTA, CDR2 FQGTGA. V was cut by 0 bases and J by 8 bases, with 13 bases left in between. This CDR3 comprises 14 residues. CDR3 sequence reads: CASSLTAGGRGYTF. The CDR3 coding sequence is TGTGCCAGCAGCTTAACAGCCGGAGGGAGAGGCTACACCTTC.

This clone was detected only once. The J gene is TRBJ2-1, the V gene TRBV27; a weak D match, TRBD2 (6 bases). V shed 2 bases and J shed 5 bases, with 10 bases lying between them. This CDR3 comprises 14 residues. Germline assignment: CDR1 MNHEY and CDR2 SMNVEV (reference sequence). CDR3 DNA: TGTGCCAGCAGTTTAGGAGGGATCCACAATGAGCAGTTCTTC. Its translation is CASSLGGIHNEQFF.

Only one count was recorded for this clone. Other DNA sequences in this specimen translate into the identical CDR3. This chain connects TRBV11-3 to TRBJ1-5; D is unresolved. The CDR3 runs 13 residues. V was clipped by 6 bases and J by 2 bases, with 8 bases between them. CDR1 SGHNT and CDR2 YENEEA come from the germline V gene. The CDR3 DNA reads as TGTGCCAGCAGTCTGGACGGCAATCAGCCCCAGCATTTT. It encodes CASSLDGNQPQHF. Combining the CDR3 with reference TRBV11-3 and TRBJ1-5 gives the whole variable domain EAGVVQSPRYKIIEKKQPVAFWCNPISGHNTLYWYLQNLGQGPELLIRYENEEAVDDSQLPKDRFSAERLKGVDSTLKIQPAELGDSAVYLCASSLDGNQPQHFGDGTRLSIL.

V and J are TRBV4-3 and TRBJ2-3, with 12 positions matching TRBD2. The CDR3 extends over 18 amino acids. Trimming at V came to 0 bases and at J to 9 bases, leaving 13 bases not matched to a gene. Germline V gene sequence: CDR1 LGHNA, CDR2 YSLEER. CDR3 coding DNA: TGCGCCAGCAGCCAAGAGACCGGGACTAGCGGGTTGGTGAAGACGCAGTATTTT. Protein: CASSQETGTSGLVKTQYF.

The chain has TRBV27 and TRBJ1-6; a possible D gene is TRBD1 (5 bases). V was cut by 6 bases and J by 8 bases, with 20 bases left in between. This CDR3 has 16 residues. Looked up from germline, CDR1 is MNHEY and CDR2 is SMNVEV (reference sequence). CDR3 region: CASRSANRLKDSPLHF. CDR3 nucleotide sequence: TGTGCCAGCAGATCGGCAAACAGGTTGAAGGATTCACCCCTCCACTTT.

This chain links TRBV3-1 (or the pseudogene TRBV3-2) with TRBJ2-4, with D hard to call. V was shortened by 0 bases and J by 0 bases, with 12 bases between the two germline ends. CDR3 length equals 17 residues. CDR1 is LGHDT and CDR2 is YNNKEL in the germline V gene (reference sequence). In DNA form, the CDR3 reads TGTGCCAGCAGCCAAGATATGGCAGATGAAGCCAAAAACATTCAGTACTTC. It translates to CASSQDMADEAKNIQYF.

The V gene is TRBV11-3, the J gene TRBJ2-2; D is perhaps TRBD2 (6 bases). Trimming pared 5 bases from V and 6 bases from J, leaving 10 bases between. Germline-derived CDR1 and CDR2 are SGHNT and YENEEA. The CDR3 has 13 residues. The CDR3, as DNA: TGTGCCAGCAGCCCCCGGGGGTCCGGGGAGCTGTTTTTT. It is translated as CASSPRGSGELFF.

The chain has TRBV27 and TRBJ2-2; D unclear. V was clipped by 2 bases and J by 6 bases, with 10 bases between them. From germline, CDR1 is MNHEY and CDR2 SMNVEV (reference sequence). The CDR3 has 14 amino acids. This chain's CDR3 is CASSLGQSAGELFF. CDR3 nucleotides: TGTGCCAGCAGTTTAGGGCAGAGCGCCGGGGAGCTGTTTTTT.